Here is one TCR beta chain with its context. Its target antigen remains unknown. There are no base qualities to consult, and no much larger clone falls within one base. Receptors were amplified or captured by the immunoSEQ multiplex PCR assay. For the multiplex PCR, a mixture combining 60 forward primers for TCR Vbeta segments and 13 reverse primers for TCR Jbeta segments was used. The CDR3 region of rearranged TCR beta genes was amplified from genomic DNA with a multiplex PCR assay. The Illumina HiSeq System was used to sequence the amplified TCR beta libraries as 87-base-pair reads. Concerning the study's data processing: Across the 666 repertoires, a later analysis counted approximately 83 million unique TCR beta chains, some 11 million of which were shared by at least two donors. Raw reads were error-corrected and collapsed into unique sequences with a nearest-neighbor algorithm that merged closely related sequences to remove PCR and sequencing errors. Alignment of CDR3 sequences to IMGT reference sequences was used to assign V, D and J gene segments. Each retained sequence needed at least a six-nucleotide match to both a V gene segment and a J gene segment. A rearrangement was called productive if the CDR3 had no stop codons and remained in frame with V and J, and every other rearrangement was called non-productive. Following IMGT convention, CDR3 was defined as the stretch from the second conserved V-encoded cysteine to the conserved J-encoded phenylalanine. The earlier analysis of 500 to 650 of the donors excluded any sequence lacking an unambiguous match to a single V gene segment. In an earlier analysis of 587 of the donors, V segments were called functional above 56.7% productive rearrangements and were called segregating when the between-donor standard deviation exceeded 5%. A statistical classification framework was built for diagnosing cytomegalovirus status from the catalog of TCR beta chain sequences. A later analysis assigned V and J genes by comparing TCR nucleotide sequences with IMGT/GENE-DB human TR gene sequences. The TCRdist pipeline was used in a later analysis to assign CDR3 sequences and most-parsimonious VDJ recombination scenarios. In a later analysis, each TCR beta chain was defined by its CDR3 amino acid sequence together with its V-gene family, and reads without a unique V-gene family were excluded. To address suspected cross-contamination and a sequencing artifact, a later analysis removed 450 to 700 highly shared, low-generation-probability nucleotide sequences. In a later analysis, a clonal expansion index was calculated for each public chain from normalized within-repertoire ranks of inferred template counts. A later analysis computed generation probabilities with a VDJ recombination model fitted to out-of-frame rearrangements, and checked the results against IGoR. In a later analysis, hypergeometric tests were used to score TCR-TCR, TCR-HLA and TCR-CMV co-occurrence, with a repertoire-size bias correction applied to TCR pairs. In a later analysis, false discovery rates were estimated by permuting HLA or CMV assignments 20 times. In a later analysis, co-occurring TCRs were grouped using DBSCAN, with TCRdist sequence similarity added in when clustering inside HLA-allele-positive subsets. For co-occurrence clustering, repertoires with fewer than 30,000 or more than 120,000 public chains were excluded, along with 4 to 6 repertoires with anomalous nucleotide sharing. The immuneACCESS repertoire file appears here via TCRdb, limited to in-frame rearrangements. These files lack a portion of the clones; in checked studies, under half of the deficit traces to unresolved V genes, and the cause of the others is not known. V and J calls and clone size are those listed in that table; D and trimming were worked out from the DNA. The sample table holds some 120,000 clones, of which about 79% were seen once. About 2% of the sample is in the top ten clones.

This entry is derived from a study of cytomegalovirus exposure and HLA in healthy donors (dated by TCRdb to 2016 to 2017). Context from the whole study: According to an earlier analysis of a few hundred of the donors, about 170 million T cells yielded 117 million unique TCR beta sequences and about 280 Gb of sequence data. In a later genetic analysis, genome-wide SNP genotypes for about 55% of the roughly 700 donors were used, and that subset was treated as a discovery cohort. Because of strong linkage in the cohort, four or five DR-DQ haplotypes were treated as single units for association and clustering. Typing coverage varied by locus: about 620-630 donors for A, B, C, DRB1 and DQB1; some 520 for DQA1; over 600 for DPA1; fewer than 480 for DPB1. In addition to the first cohort of roughly 670 subjects, a separate validation cohort of 120 different subjects was used. In an earlier analysis of 500 to 650 of the donors, high-throughput TCR beta sequencing was used to judge whether each TCR beta V gene segment behaved as functional or pseudogenic. Every discovery cohort repertoire had been produced on one sequencing platform. On average, about 200,000 unique TCR beta nucleotide sequences were sequenced per donor among roughly 430 genotyped donors of the cohort, with 15% to 20% of those sequences being non-productive. HLA typing included class I and class II loci at four-digit resolution. An early release covering roughly 580 HLA-typed donors comprised 250 to 350 gigabases of sequencing data and around 85 million unique TCR sequences. Using immunosequencing, the study profiled T cell repertoires from approximately 700 subjects and related those repertoires to cytomegalovirus serostatus. The study combined high-throughput TCR immunosequencing, statistical association of individual TCRs with disease status, and machine learning to predict cytomegalovirus infection status. A later analysis re-examined previously published TCR beta repertoires from more than 650 donors and added high-resolution HLA genotyping to investigate patterns of TCR occurrence. Donor age, sex, ethnicity and CMV serostatus were collected together with the repertoire data. The genetic ancestry cluster associated with self-reported Caucasian donors included 81% of the 398 genotyped donors. The study aimed to test whether cataloging public T cell receptors could reveal signatures of past pathogen exposure. In the later analysis, no new phenotypic data were used to find candidate immune exposures; instead, reliance was placed on TCR beta sequences and their occurrence across donors.

The CDR3 holds 15 amino acids from the cysteine to the phenylalanine. Solely the CDR3 DNA is kept, with 45 bases framed from the first base. Based on the germline V gene, the CDR1 and CDR2 sequences are SGHDT and YYEEEE. V is pared back by 0 bases and J by 2 bases, with 11 bases lying between the germline termini. Here is what the overall study found, with its caveats: Compared with equally common non-associated chains, HLA-associated TCR beta chains in a later analysis were more clonally expanded and had lower generation probabilities. An earlier analysis of roughly 570 of the donors showed that most TCR beta V segments appeared in productive rearrangements either about 87% or about 30% of the time, which broadly matched IMGT annotations. Linkage disequilibrium might explain the correlated functional status among segregating V segments, but an unknown experimental factor could not be excluded. In a later analysis, most CMV-associated TCR beta chains were found to appear HLA-restricted, with HLA associations seemingly driven largely by CMV exposure. The presence/absence analyses assumed that sequencing depth was roughly uniform across donors, and that assumption may not be true. Three of the identified cytomegalovirus-associated TCR beta chains were confirmed in vitro to be specific for cytomegalovirus antigens. According to the authors, the approach could potentially be generalized to other disease states and immunological phenotypes. Several of the top co-occurrence clusters appeared to be linked to parvovirus B19, influenza, CMV and Epstein-Barr virus, according to a later analysis. According to a later analysis, TCR association rates differed among HLA loci, with DRB1 alleles showing the most associated TCRs and HLA-C alleles showing the fewest. In a later genetic analysis, a missense DCLRE1C variant was associated with V-gene and J-gene trimming of TCR beta chains, and the association was replicated in an independent cohort. Because HLA typing was unavailable for some donors at each locus, only the typed subset was used in association tests. In this cohort, only TCR beta chains were sequenced, and detectable features were limited by the absence of alpha or paired-chain data. A later analysis associated 16,951 TCR beta sequences with specific HLA alleles at a false discovery rate of 0.05. Because the 87-base-pair reads could not distinguish some IMGT-functional V segments, including TRBV6-2 and TRBV6-3, those segments were excluded. Immune exposure information for the cohort was limited to CMV serostatus. A cluster of highly shared sequence variants was judged likely to represent a technical artifact of the sequencing pipeline. The study listed 164 TCR beta chains as associated with cytomegalovirus. In a later genetic analysis, fewer N-insertions in productive TCRs were reported among donors in an Asian-associated ancestry cluster than the approximately 710-donor mean. Cytomegalovirus status was reported to be diagnosed by the classifier with high specificity and sensitivity in both the original and validation cohorts. Most TCR sequences were observed very rarely across donors, whereas some public TCRs were present in many individuals. Because counts were too low, about 15 rarely observed V segments, including chromosome 9 orphons, were left out of the earlier analysis of approximately 500 of the donors. A further reported finding was that TCR beta sequences accurately predicted the HLA-A and HLA-B alleles for most subjects in the first cohort. When HLA alleles, especially DR and DQ, strongly co-occurred, attributing TCR associations to individual alleles was difficult.

In total, 630 or so healthy bone marrow donors made up the cohort. All cohort members were sampled while nominally healthy, although unrecorded immune exposures were likely present. The donor was CMV seronegative and was included in the group of a few hundred seronegative cohort members. Every donor gave a peripheral blood sample, and the peripheral blood mononuclear cells from that sample were used for TCR beta sequencing. The Qiagen DNeasy Blood Extraction Kit was used to extract genomic DNA from the blood cell samples. The TCR sequence derives from a man aged 18 to 29 in good health and CMV-seronegative. The sequencing sample was made of PBMCs. The rearranged chain carries TRBV5-6 and TRBJ1-1; possibly the D gene is TRBD1, per 5 matching bases. CDR3 region: CASSLGYRINTEAFF. The DNA sequence is TGTGCCAGCAGCTTGGGATACAGGATTAACACTGAAGCTTTCTTT.